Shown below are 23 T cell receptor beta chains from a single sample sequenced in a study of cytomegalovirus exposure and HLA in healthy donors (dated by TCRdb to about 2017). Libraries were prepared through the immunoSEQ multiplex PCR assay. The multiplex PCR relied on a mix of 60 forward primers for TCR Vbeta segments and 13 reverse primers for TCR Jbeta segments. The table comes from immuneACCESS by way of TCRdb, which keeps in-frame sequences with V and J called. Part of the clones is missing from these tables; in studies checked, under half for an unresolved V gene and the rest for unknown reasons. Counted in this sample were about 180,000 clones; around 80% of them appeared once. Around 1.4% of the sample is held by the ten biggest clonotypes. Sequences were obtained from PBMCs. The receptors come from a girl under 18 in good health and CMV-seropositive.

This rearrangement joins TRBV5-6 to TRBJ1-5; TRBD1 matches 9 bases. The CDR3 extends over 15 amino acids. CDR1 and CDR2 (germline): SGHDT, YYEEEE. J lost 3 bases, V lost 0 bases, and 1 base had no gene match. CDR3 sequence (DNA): TGTGCCAGCAGCTTGGGGACAGGGGACAATCAGCCCCAGCATTTT. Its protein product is CASSLGTGDNQPQHF.

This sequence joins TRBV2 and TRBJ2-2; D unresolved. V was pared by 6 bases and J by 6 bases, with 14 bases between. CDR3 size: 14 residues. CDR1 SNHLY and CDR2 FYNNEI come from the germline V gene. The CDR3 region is CASSAPSLAGELFF. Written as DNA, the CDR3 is TGTGCCAGCAGCGCTCCTAGTTTAGCCGGGGAGCTGTTTTTT. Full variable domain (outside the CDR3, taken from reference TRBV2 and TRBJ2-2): EPEVTQTPSHQVTQMGQEVILRCVPISNHLYFYWYRQILGQKVEFLVSFYNNEISEKSEIFDDQFSVERPDGSNFTLKIRSTKLEDSAMYFCASSAPSLAGELFFGEGSRLTVL.

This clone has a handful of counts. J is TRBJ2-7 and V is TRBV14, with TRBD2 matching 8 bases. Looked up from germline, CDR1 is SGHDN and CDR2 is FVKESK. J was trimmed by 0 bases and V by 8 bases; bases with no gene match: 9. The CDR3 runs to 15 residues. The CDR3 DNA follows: TGTGCCAGCGGGGGTAGCGGGATCCCCTCCTACGAGCAGTACTTC. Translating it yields CASGGSGIPSYEQYF.

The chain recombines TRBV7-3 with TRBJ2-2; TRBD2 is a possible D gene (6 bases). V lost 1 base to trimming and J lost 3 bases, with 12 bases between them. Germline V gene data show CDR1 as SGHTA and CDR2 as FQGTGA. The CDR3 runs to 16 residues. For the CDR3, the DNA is TGTGCCAGCAGCTTAATCCGGGGGAGGTACACCGGGGAGCTGTTTTTT. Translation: CASSLIRGRYTGELFF.

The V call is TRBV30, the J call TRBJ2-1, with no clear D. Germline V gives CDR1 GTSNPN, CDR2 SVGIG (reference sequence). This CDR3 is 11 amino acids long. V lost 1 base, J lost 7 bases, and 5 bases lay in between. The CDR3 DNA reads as TGTGCCTGGAGTGGGAGAAATGAGCAGTTCTTC. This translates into CAWSGRNEQFF.

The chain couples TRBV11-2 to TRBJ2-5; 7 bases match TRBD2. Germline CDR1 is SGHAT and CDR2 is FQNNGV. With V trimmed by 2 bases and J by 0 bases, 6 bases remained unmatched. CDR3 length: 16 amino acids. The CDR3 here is CASSLFASGDQETQYF. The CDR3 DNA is TGTGCCAGCAGCTTATTCGCTAGCGGAGACCAAGAGACCCAGTACTTC.

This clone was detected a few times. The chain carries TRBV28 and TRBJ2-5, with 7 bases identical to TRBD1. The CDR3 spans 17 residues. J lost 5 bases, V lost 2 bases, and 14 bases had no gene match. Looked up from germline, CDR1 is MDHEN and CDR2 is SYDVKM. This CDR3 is CASSLIGVGQTGETQYF. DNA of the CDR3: TGTGCCAGCAGTTTAATCGGGGTGGGCCAGACAGGGGAGACCCAGTACTTC. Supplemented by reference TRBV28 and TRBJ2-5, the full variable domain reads DVKVTQSSRYLVKRTGEKVFLECVQDMDHENMFWYRQDPGLGLRLIYFSYDVKMKEKGDIPEGYSVSREKKERFSLILESASTNQTSMYLCASSLIGVGQTGETQYFGPGTRLLVL.

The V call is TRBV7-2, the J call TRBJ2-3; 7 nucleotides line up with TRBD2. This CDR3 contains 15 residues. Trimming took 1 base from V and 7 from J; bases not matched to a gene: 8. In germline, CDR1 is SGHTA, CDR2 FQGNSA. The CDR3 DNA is TGTGCCAGCAGCTTAGAAAGGGGAGGGAGGAATACGCAGTATTTT. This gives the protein CASSLERGGRNTQYF.

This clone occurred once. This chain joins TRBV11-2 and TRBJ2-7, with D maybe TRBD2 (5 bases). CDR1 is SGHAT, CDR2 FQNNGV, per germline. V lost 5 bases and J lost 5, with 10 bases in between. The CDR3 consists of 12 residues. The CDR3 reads CASSPRAHEQYF. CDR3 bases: TGTGCCAGCAGCCCGAGGGCCCACGAGCAGTACTTC.

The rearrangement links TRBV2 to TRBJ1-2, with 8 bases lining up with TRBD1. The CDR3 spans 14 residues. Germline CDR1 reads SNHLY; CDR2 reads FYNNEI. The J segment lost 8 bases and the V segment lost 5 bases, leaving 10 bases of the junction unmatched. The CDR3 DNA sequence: TGTGCCAGCAGTCCGGCAGGACAGGGCTTCGGCTACACCTTC. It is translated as CASSPAGQGFGYTF. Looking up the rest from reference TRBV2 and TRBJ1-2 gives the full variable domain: EPEVTQTPSHQVTQMGQEVILRCVPISNHLYFYWYRQILGQKVEFLVSFYNNEISEKSEIFDDQFSVERPDGSNFTLKIRSTKLEDSAMYFCASSPAGQGFGYTFGSGTRLTVV.

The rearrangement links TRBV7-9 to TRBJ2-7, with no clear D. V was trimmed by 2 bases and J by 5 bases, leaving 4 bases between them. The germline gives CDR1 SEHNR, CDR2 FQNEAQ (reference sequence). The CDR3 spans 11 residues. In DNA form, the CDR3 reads TGTGCCAGCAGCTTACAGAACGAGCAGTACTTC. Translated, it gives CASSLQNEQYF.

CDR3 DNA: TGTGCCAGCAGCTTAGGACAGGGACTCGGCTACACCTTC. Amino acids: CASSLGQGLGYTF. The J gene is TRBJ1-2, the V gene TRBV11-2; 7 nucleotides line up with TRBD1. There are 13 residues in the CDR3. Trimming removed 1 base from V and 8 bases from J; junction bases left unmatched: 4. CDR1 is SGHAT and CDR2 is FQNNGV in the germline V gene. Combining the CDR3 with reference TRBV11-2 and TRBJ1-2 gives the whole variable domain EAGVAQSPRYKIIEKRQSVAFWCNPISGHATLYWYQQILGQGPKLLIQFQNNGVVDDSQLPKDRFSAERLKGVDSTLKIQPAKLEDSAVYLCASSLGQGLGYTFGSGTRLTVV.

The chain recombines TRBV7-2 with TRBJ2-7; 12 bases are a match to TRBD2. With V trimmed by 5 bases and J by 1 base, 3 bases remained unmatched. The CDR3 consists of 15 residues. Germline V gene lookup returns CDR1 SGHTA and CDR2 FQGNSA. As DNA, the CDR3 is TGTGCCAGCAGCGTCGGACTAGCGGGGTCCTACGAGCAGTACTTC. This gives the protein CASSVGLAGSYEQYF.

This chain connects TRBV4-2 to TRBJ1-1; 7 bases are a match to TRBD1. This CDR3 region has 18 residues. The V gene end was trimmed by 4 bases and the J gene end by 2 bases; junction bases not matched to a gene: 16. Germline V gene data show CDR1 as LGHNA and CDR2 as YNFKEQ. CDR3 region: CASSPRGQGSSANTEAFF. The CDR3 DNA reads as TGTGCCAGCAGCCCAAGGGGGCAGGGGAGTTCAGCAAACACTGAAGCTTTCTTT.

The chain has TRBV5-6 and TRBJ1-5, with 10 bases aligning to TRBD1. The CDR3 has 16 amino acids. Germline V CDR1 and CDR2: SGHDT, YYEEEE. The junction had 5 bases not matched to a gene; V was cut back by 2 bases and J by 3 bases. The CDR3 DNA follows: TGTGCCAGCAGCTTCCGACAGGGGGCTTACAATCAGCCCCAGCATTTT. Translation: CASSFRQGAYNQPQHF.

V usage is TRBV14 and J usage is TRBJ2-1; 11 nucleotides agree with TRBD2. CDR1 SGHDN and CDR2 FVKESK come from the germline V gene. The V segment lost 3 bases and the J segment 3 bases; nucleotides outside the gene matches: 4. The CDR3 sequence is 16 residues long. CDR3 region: CASSQTGTSGYNEQFF. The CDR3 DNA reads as TGTGCCAGCAGCCAGACCGGGACTAGCGGCTACAATGAGCAGTTCTTC.

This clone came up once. This chain's CDR3 is CASSDFQGGNGYTF. The CDR3 DNA sequence: TGTGCCAGCAGTGATTTTCAGGGTGGGAATGGCTACACCTTC. This rearrangement joins TRBV2 to TRBJ1-2, with a tentative D call TRBD1 (5 bases). Per the germline V gene, CDR1 is SNHLY and CDR2 is FYNNEI. The V end was cut by 3 bases, the J end by 6 bases, with 14 bases between. The CDR3 is 14 residues long.

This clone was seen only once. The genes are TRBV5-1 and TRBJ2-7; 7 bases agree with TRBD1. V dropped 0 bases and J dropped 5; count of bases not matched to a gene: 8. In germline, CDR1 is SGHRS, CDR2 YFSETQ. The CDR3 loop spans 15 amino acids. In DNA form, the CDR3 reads TGCGCCAGCAGCTTGGAACCACAGGGGTTCCACGAGCAGTACTTC. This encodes CASSLEPQGFHEQYF. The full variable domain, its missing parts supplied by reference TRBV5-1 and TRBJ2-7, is KAGVTQTPRYLIKTRGQQVTLSCSPISGHRSVSWYQQTPGQGLQFLFEYFSETQRNKGNFPGRFSGRQFSNSRSEMNVSTLELGDSALYLCASSLEPQGFHEQYFGPGTRLTVT.

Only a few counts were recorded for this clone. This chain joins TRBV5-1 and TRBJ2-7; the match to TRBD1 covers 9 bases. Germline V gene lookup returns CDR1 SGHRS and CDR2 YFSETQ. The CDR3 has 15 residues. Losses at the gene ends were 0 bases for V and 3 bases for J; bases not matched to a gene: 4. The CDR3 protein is CASSLGQGGLYEQYF. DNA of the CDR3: TGCGCCAGCAGCTTGGGACAGGGGGGCCTCTACGAGCAGTACTTC.

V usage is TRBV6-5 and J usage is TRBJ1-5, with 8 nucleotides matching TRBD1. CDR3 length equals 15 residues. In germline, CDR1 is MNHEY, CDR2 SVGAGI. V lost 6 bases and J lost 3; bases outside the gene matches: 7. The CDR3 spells CASRFRTGNNQPQHF. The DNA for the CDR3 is TGTGCCAGCAGATTCAGGACAGGGAACAATCAGCCCCAGCATTTT.

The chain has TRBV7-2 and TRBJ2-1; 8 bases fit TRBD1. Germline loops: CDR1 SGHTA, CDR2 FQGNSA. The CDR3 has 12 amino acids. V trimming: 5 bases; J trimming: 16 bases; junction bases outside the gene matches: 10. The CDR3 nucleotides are TGTGCCAGCAGCCCGGGACAGGTCGTTCCATTCTTC. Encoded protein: CASSPGQVVPFF.

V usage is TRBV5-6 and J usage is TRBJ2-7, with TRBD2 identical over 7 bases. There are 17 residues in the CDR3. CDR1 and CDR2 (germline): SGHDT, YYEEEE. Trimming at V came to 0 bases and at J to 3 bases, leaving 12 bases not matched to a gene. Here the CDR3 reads CASSLGGLAAVNYEQYF. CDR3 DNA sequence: TGTGCCAGCAGCTTGGGAGGCCTAGCGGCGGTCAACTACGAGCAGTACTTC.

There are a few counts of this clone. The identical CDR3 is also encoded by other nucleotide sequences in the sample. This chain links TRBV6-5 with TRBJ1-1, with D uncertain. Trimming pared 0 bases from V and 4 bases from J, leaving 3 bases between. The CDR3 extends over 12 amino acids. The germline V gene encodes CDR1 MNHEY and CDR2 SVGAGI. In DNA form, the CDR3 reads TGTGCCAGCAGTTACTCGCGCACTGAAGCTTTCTTT. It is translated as CASSYSRTEAFF.